This TCR beta chain was sequenced during a study of T-cell reconstitution after alpha-beta-depleted transplantation in children listed by TCRdb under 2016. A note on the overall study: Using TCR repertoire profiling, the study followed T-cell immune reconstitution in a quantitative way in children after TCRalphabeta/CD19-depleted allogeneic hematopoietic cell transplantation. Findings and caveats that apply to the study as a whole: In some patients, the high TCRbeta diversity seen at day 60 was put down to recipient T cells and intrathymic progenitors that had survived conditioning. Hyperexpanded clone frequencies declined over subsequent months; after one year, T-cell counts and TCRbeta diversity were mostly attributed to newly produced T cells. About two months after transplant, the apparently early recovery of alphabetaT-cell counts reportedly depended on just several hundred clones that had expanded rapidly and came from non-depleted graft cells.

The treatment or condition label on this specimen signifies: allogeneic hematopoietic cell transplantation with graft depleted of TCRalphabeta T cells and CD19 B cells. The children who served as transplant recipients had been given grafts of TCRalphabeta/CD19-depleted allogeneic hematopoietic cells. This clonotype was detected only a few times. Its binding antigen is unknown. Nothing much larger sits one base from this clone, and base qualities are not available. From its cysteine to its phenylalanine, the CDR3 spans 16 amino acids. The DNA shown is the 48-base CDR3, in frame from base 1. The germline V gene provides CDR1 SGDLS and CDR2 YYNGEE. V lost 0 bases and J lost 1 base; the stretch between them is 13 bases long. Libraries were prepared through PCR. The data were produced on an Illumina HiSeq 2500. TCR libraries were prepared with molecular barcoding, using unique molecular identifiers to normalize TCRbeta repertoire quantification. TCRdb reanalyzed the raw reads on its own, using fastp at Q25 for trimming and MiXCR for clone calling, and kept in-frame beta chains. Each CDR3 protein gets just one entry, which takes the most common genes and DNA from the rows behind it. The sample includes 90,000 to 100,000 distinct CDR3 sequences, with less than 25% observed a single time. The top ten clones comprise roughly a fifth of the sample.

The TCR sequence derives from a boy under 10 years old with acute lymphoblastic leukemia, due to receive a stem cell transplant. In this chain, TRBV9 is recombined with TRBJ2-5; the D gene identity is not certain. Sample: PBMCs, taken before TCRalphabeta/CD19-depleted stem cell transplant. The bases read TGTGCCAGCAGCGTAGGGGCAGGCGGAATCCAAGAGACCCAGTACTTC. This sequence encodes CASSVGAGGIQETQYF.